Below are 22 T cell receptor beta chains sequenced from a single sample in a study of regulatory T cells in long-lasting Graves disease. Investigators prepared the TCR beta libraries by applying iRepertoire HTBI primers and Arm-PCR of CDR3 regions. TCRdb re-derived calls from the multiplex PCR reads in MiXCR, one entry per CDR3 protein. The table lists more than 350,000 distinct CDR3 sequences, under 15% of them singletons. The time point here: newly diagnosed GD, antithyroid drugs for less than 3 months. Generation of the TCR library employed RNA extracted from PBMCs. These data were also filed under a second study, of T cells in Graves' hyperthyroidism and ophthalmopathy.

The material sequenced was peripheral blood mononuclear cells (PBMCs), taken at new diagnosis, from a patient treated with antithyroid drugs. The receptor set was obtained from a woman under 40 with Graves disease.

This chain uses TRBV6-2 or TRBV6-3 with TRBJ2-2; D perhaps matches TRBD2 (5 bases). V was pared by 2 bases and J by 3 bases, with 10 bases between. From germline, CDR1 is MNHEY and CDR2 SVGEGT. CDR3 length: 15 residues. The CDR3, as DNA: TGTGCCAGCAGTTACACGACTACCCACACCGGGGAGCTGTTTTTT. Translated: CASSYTTTHTGELFF.

This clonotype was observed many times. The CDR3 sequence: CSAADGSSYNEQFF. CDR3 DNA: TGCAGTGCTGCAGACGGGAGTTCCTACAATGAGCAGTTCTTC. The V and J genes are TRBV20-1 and TRBJ2-1; maybe TRBD2 (6 bases). Trimming removed 5 bases from V and 1 base from J, with 12 bases in between. The CDR3 runs to 14 residues. CDR1 DFQATT and CDR2 SNEGSKA come from the germline V gene (reference sequence).

This clonotype was recorded a few times. The CDR3 spells CASRVTGGSTDTQYF. CDR3 DNA sequence: TGTGCCAGCAGGGTGACAGGGGGGTCGACAGATACGCAGTATTTT. The chain employs TRBV5-8 and TRBJ2-3, with 9 bases fitting TRBD1. After removal of 5 bases from V and 3 bases from J, the junction contained 7 bases not matched to a gene. Germline V gives CDR1 SGHTS, CDR2 YDEGEE. This CDR3 is built from 15 residues.

The chain employs TRBV5-1 and TRBJ2-7; TRBD2 aligns across 13 bases. Germline V CDR1 and CDR2: SGHRS, YFSETQ. Germline trimming cut 4 bases from V and 3 bases from J; bases unmatched to any gene: 4. The CDR3 is 15 amino acids. The CDR3 nucleotides are TGCGCCAGCAGCCCACTAGCGGGAGGGGGCTACGAGCAGTACTTC. Protein product: CASSPLAGGGYEQYF.

This clonotype showed up many times. V usage is TRBV5-6 and J usage is TRBJ2-2; no reliable D call. The CDR3 spans 15 residues. The germline V gene encodes CDR1 SGHDT and CDR2 YYEEEE. Between the trimmed V and J ends, which lost 2 bases and 0 bases, there was a span of 8 bases. The CDR3 sequence is CASSLDAPNTGELFF. The CDR3 DNA sequence: TGTGCCAGCAGCTTAGATGCCCCGAACACCGGGGAGCTGTTTTTT.

This clonotype was picked up many times. The gene calls are TRBV12-3 or TRBV12-4 and TRBJ1-1; D is undetermined. This CDR3 has 13 amino acids. Trimming shortened V by 6 bases and J by 1 base, and 9 bases separated the two germline ends. The CDR3 loop is CASRMTRNTEAFF. The CDR3 DNA is TGTGCCAGCAGGATGACGCGGAACACTGAAGCTTTCTTT.

This clonotype occurred many times. The chain has TRBV20-1 and TRBJ2-3; 8 bases map to TRBD2. The CDR3 loop spans 15 amino acids. V was clipped by 3 bases and J by 6 bases; unmatched bases: 11. Germline V gene data show CDR1 as DFQATT and CDR2 as SNEGSKA (reference sequence). The CDR3 region is CSASPLSGGPDTQYF. In DNA form, the CDR3 reads TGCAGTGCTAGCCCCCTCAGCGGGGGCCCTGATACGCAGTATTTT.

This clonotype was seen repeatedly, ten times or more. V usage is TRBV11-2 and J usage is TRBJ1-1; D unresolved. V was trimmed by 1 base and J by 1 base, leaving 10 bases between them. Germline V gene sequence: CDR1 SGHAT, CDR2 FQNNGV. The CDR3 length is 15 residues. This CDR3 is CASSLVRWTNTEAFF. Written as DNA, the CDR3 is TGTGCCAGCAGCTTAGTGCGGTGGACGAACACTGAAGCTTTCTTT. Using reference TRBV11-2 and TRBJ1-1 for the parts outside the CDR3, the full variable domain is EAGVAQSPRYKIIEKRQSVAFWCNPISGHATLYWYQQILGQGPKLLIQFQNNGVVDDSQLPKDRFSAERLKGVDSTLKIQPAKLEDSAVYLCASSLVRWTNTEAFFGQGTRLTVV.

CDR3 DNA: TGCGCCAGCAGCCGGGGGGGGGGACTTCGTTACAATGAGCAGTTCTTC. Amino acids: CASSRGGGLRYNEQFF. The chain joins TRBV5-1 to TRBJ2-1; 8 bases are a match to TRBD2. CDR3 length equals 16 residues. V was clipped by 4 bases and J by 4 bases; unmatched bases: 10. Germline loops: CDR1 SGHRS, CDR2 YFSETQ.

This clonotype was counted at least ten times. The CDR3 nucleotides read TGTGCCAGCAGCTTGGGGGCTAACAACAATGAGCAGTTCTTC. It specifies CASSLGANNNEQFF. The V gene is TRBV12-3 or TRBV12-4, the J gene TRBJ2-1; tentatively, D is TRBD1 (6 bases). V dropped 6 bases and J dropped 5 bases, with 14 bases sitting between them. The CDR3 length is 14 residues.

This clonotype was seen many times. This rearrangement joins TRBV6-9 to TRBJ1-6; D is unclear. The germline V gene has CDR1 MNHGY and CDR2 SVAAGI. The length of the CDR3 is 13 residues. Trimming pared 4 bases from V and 8 bases from J, leaving 9 bases between. The CDR3 DNA sequence: TGTGCCAGCAGTTTGGTGGAGGATTCACCCCTCCACTTT. Translated, it gives CASSLVEDSPLHF.

This clonotype was recorded many times. The chain combines TRBV7-3 with TRBJ1-2; 7 bases are a match to TRBD1. The CDR3 consists of 15 residues. Trimming at V came to 2 bases and at J to 8 bases, leaving 11 bases not matched to a gene. CDR1 and CDR2 (germline): SGHTA, FQGTGA. The CDR3 DNA reads as TGTGCCAGCAGCTTAGAAGGGACAGCCTCCCGCGGCTACACCTTC. It yields the protein CASSLEGTASRGYTF. The full variable domain, with the rest looked up from reference TRBV7-3 and TRBJ1-2, is GAGVSQTPSNKVTEKGKYVELRCDPISGHTALYWYRQSLGQGPEFLIYFQGTGAADDSGLPNDRFFAVRPEGSVSTLKIQRTERGDSAVYLCASSLEGTASRGYTFGSGTRLTVV.

The V call is TRBV7-9, the J call TRBJ2-2, with D perhaps assigned TRBD1 or TRBD2 (5 bases each). CDR3 length: 15 residues. Per germline, CDR1 SEHNR and CDR2 FQNEAQ (reference sequence). V was shortened by 7 bases and J by 6 bases, with 18 bases between the two germline ends. In DNA, the CDR3 is TGTGCCAGCAAGAGGGACGCCATTCGGGCCGGGGAGCTGTTTTTT. Translated: CASKRDAIRAGELFF. Complete variable domain (other parts from reference TRBV7-9 and TRBJ2-2): DTGVSQNPRHKITKRGQNVTFRCDPISEHNRLYWYRQTLGQGPEFLTYFQNEAQLEKSRLLSDRFSAERPKGSFSTLEIQRTEQGDSAMYLCASKRDAIRAGELFFGEGSRLTVL.

V and J are TRBV24-1 and TRBJ2-1; TRBD1 might be the D (6 bases). V was pared by 1 base and J by 8 bases, with 17 bases between. This CDR3 contains 16 residues. Germline V CDR1 and CDR2: KGHDR, SFDVKD. CDR3 in amino acids: CATSDFQDSNWYEQFF. The CDR3, as DNA: TGTGCCACCAGTGATTTCCAGGACAGCAATTGGTATGAGCAGTTCTTC.

This clonotype showed up many times. This chain connects TRBV3-1 to TRBJ2-2; no clear D gene. Germline lookup yields CDR1 LGHDT and CDR2 YNNKEL (reference sequence). The ends were cut back, 6 bases at V and 7 bases at J, with 6 bases in the middle. This CDR3 region has 11 residues. CDR3 DNA sequence: TGTGCCAGCAGACTCAACGGGGAGCTGTTTTTT. Translating gives CASRLNGELFF.

This clonotype was recorded a few times. This chain links TRBV5-5 with TRBJ2-7; D possibly uses TRBD1 or TRBD2 (6 bases each). The CDR3 is made up of 15 amino acids. V lost 6 bases to trimming and J lost 0 bases, with 16 bases between them. The germline V gene has CDR1 SGHKS and CDR2 YYEKEE (reference sequence). The CDR3 sequence: CASNPFGGLSYEQYF. The CDR3 DNA follows: TGTGCCAGCAATCCTTTCGGGGGCCTCTCCTACGAGCAGTACTTC. Complete variable domain (other parts from reference TRBV5-5 and TRBJ2-7): DAGVTQSPTHLIKTRGQQVTLRCSPISGHKSVSWYQQVLGQGPQFIFQYYEKEERGRGNFPDRFSARQFPNYSSELNVNALLLGDSALYLCASNPFGGLSYEQYFGPGTRLTVT.

This clonotype appeared many times. CDR3 sequence reads: CASSEPLDSTYEQYF. The DNA for the CDR3 is TGTGCCAGCAGTGAACCATTGGACAGTACCTACGAGCAGTACTTC. The chain couples TRBV25-1 to TRBJ2-7; TRBD1 is a possible D gene (6 bases). The germline gives CDR1 MGHDK, CDR2 SYGVNS. V was trimmed by 2 bases and J by 2 bases, leaving 13 bases between them. CDR3 length equals 15 residues.

J is TRBJ2-2 and V is TRBV19; 7 positions agree with TRBD2. Germline CDR1 and CDR2: LNHDA and SQIVND (reference sequence). There are 19 residues in the CDR3. V shed 3 bases and J 0 bases; nucleotides not matched to a gene: 13. The CDR3 nucleotides read TGTGCCAGTAGTATCGACTTCCTGGGGGGGACTGCGAACACCGGGGAGCTGTTTTTT. It translates to CASSIDFLGGTANTGELFF.

The gene calls are TRBV29-1 and TRBJ2-1, with TRBD2 as a possible D gene (5 bases). From germline, CDR1 is SQVTM and CDR2 ANQGSEA. Trimming stripped 4 bases from V and 10 bases from J, with 14 bases between. The CDR3 loop spans 12 amino acids. The CDR3 loop reads CSVGSGLTEQFF. As DNA, the CDR3 is TGCAGCGTTGGCTCCGGACTTACGGAGCAGTTCTTC.

This clonotype occurred many times. This chain links TRBV10-3 with TRBJ1-4; 8 bases agree with TRBD1. The CDR3 is 14 residues long. The junction had 12 bases not matched to a gene; V was cut back by 10 bases and J by 8 bases. Germline V gene sequence: CDR1 ENHRY, CDR2 SYGVKD. The CDR3 bases are TGTGCCACCACGGAAGGACAGGGCGGGGAAAAACTGTTTTTT. This translates into CATTEGQGGEKLFF.

This clonotype has at least ten counts. The rearrangement links TRBV20-1 to TRBJ2-1; 7 nucleotides align to TRBD2. The CDR3 spans 16 residues. With 0 bases clipped from V and 5 bases from J, the junction kept 10 bases outside the gene matches. Germline V gene data show CDR1 as DFQATT and CDR2 as SNEGSKA (reference sequence). The CDR3 here is CSARDGAGAAHNEQFF. In DNA, the CDR3 is TGCAGTGCTAGAGATGGTGCGGGAGCGGCCCACAATGAGCAGTTCTTC.

There are a few counts of this clonotype. The V and J genes are TRBV10-2 and TRBJ2-5, with D uncertain. Germline CDR1 WSHSY, CDR2 SAAADI. CDR3 length: 13 residues. Trimming pared 10 bases from V and 3 bases from J, leaving 15 bases between. CDR3 DNA: TGCGCCACCTCTCGGATAATAAAAGAGACCCAGTACTTC. As protein: CATSRIIKETQYF.